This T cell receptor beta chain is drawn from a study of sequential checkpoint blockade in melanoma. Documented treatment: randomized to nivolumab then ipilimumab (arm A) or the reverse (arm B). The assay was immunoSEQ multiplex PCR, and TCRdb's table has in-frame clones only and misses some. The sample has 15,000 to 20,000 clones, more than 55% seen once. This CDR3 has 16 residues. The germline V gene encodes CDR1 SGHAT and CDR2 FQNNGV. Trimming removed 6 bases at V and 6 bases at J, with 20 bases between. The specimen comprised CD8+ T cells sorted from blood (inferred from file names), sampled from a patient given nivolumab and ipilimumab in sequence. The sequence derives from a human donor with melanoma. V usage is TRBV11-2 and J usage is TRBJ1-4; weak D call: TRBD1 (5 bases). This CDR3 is CASRSGWGRVHEKLFF. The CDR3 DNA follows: TGTGCCAGCAGATCAGGTTGGGGCAGGGTACATGAAAAACTGTTTTTT.